The clone carrying this T cell receptor beta chain was recorded many times. Unique molecular identifiers were incorporated during preparation of the TCRbeta library. From the PCR reads, TCRdb called clonotypes with MiXCR, one entry per CDR3 protein. The table lists roughly 160,000 distinct CDR3 sequences, 11% of them singletons. The source of the sample is a study of T-cell reconstitution after alpha-beta-depleted transplantation in children. In germline, CDR1 is SEHNR, CDR2 FQNEAQ (reference sequence). The CDR3 has 12 amino acids. V was shortened by 5 bases and J by 8 bases, with 10 bases between the two germline ends.

This TCR was sampled from a boy aged 2 to 9 with acute myeloid leukemia, due to receive a stem cell transplant. The V and J genes are TRBV7-9 and TRBJ2-1; D is unclear. Sequencing used PBMCs, obtained before TCRalphabeta/CD19-depleted stem cell transplant. Written as DNA, the CDR3 is TGTGCCAGCAGCGGCGCGGCGGATGAGCAGTTCTTC. It encodes CASSGAADEQFF.